This T cell receptor (beta chain) originates from a study of T cells in Graves' hyperthyroidism and ophthalmopathy. About the research overall: Peripheral blood collection took place at initial diagnosis, before any treatment. Study-wide points: Ophthalmopathy was predicted by the model a median of approximately 6 months ahead of onset.

Germline V gene sequence: CDR1 SGHKS, CDR2 YYEKEE (reference sequence). J lost 4 bases, V lost 4 bases, and 5 bases had no gene match. This CDR3 has 14 residues. PBMCs stemmed from 10 ml fresh peripheral blood. This clonotype was seen repeatedly, ten times or more. The antigen is unknown. Researchers took RNA transcripts and amplified the TCR beta CDR3 regions from them. Primed by the HTBI set, a first-round RT-PCR was run on the TCR CDR3. TCRdb reanalysed the multiplex PCR reads using MiXCR and keeps one entry per CDR3 protein. The sample contains hundreds of thousands of distinct CDR3 sequences, roughly 14% of which appear only once.

This TCR derives from a man aged 18 to 30 with Graves' ophthalmopathy. This rearrangement joins TRBV5-5 to TRBJ1-5, with TRBD1 matching 7 bases. The sequencing sample was made of blood. For the CDR3, the DNA is TGTGCCAGCAGCCGCGGGACAGAAAATCAGCCCCAGCATTTT. It translates to CASSRGTENQPQHF.